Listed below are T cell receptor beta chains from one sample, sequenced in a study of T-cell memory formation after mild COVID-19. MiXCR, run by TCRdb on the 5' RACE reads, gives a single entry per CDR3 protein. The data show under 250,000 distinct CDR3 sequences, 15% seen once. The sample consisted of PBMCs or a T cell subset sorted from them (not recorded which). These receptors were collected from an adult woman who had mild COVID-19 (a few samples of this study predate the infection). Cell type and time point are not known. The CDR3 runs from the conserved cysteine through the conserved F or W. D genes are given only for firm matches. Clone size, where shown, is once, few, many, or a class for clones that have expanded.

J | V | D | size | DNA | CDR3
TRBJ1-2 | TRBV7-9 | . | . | TGTGCCAGCAGCACGAGGAGCGGGGATGGCTACACCTTC | CASSTRSGDGYTF
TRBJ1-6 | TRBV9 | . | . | TGTGCCAGCAGCGTAGAACCGCAAGGTTCACCCCTCCACTTT | CASSVEPQGSPLHF
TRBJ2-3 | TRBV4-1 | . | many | TGCGCCAGCAGCCGGCCCGGGGTGGAGGGATATGAACAGTATTTT | CASSRPGVEGYEQYF
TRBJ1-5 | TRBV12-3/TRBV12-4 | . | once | TGTGCCAGCAGTCCCCGACCCGCAGGTAGCAATCAGCCCCAGCATTTT | CASSPRPAGSNQPQHF
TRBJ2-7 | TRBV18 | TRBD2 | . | TGTGCCAGCTCACCAAGCGGGGGGGTCTCCTACGAGCAGTACTTC | CASSPSGGVSYEQYF
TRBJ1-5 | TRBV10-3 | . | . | TGTGCCATCAGTGAGGGGGGTAGCAATCAGCCCCAGCATTTT | CAISEGGSNQPQHF
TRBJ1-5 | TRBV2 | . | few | TGTGCCAGCAGTGCGGGGCGAAATCAGCCCCAGCATTTT | CASSAGRNQPQHF
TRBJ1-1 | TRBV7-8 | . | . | TGTGCCAGCCGCTTCGGGGGGCGGGGGAACACTGAAGCTTTCTTT | CASRFGGRGNTEAFF
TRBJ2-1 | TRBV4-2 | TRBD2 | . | TGTGCCAGCAGCTACGTAGCGGGAGACGAGATTAATGAGCAGTTCTTC | CASSYVAGDEINEQFF
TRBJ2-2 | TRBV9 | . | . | TGTGCCAGCAGCGTAGGATTAGCAACCGGGGAGCTGTTTTTT | CASSVGLATGELFF
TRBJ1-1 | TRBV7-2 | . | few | TGTGCCAGCAGCTTAGATTGGGGGGTGGTCCCCACTGAAGCTTTCTTT | CASSLDWGVVPTEAFF
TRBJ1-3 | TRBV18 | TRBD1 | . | TGTGCCAGCTCACCCACAGGGGAAATTGGAAACACCATATATTTT | CASSPTGEIGNTIYF
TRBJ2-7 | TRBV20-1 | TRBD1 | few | TGCAGTGCTAGAGTCGGACAGGGGGCCGAGCAGTACTTC | CSARVGQGAEQYF
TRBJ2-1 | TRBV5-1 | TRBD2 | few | TGCGCCAGCAGCTTGGCCGGGACTAGCGGGTCCAGTGAGCAGTTCTTC | CASSLAGTSGSSEQFF
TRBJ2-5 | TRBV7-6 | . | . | TGTGCCAGCAGCCCCCAGACAGAACAAGAGACCCAGTACTTC | CASSPQTEQETQYF
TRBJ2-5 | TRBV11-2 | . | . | TGTGCCAGCAGCCTAGTTGAGGAGACCCAGTACTTC | CASSLVEETQYF
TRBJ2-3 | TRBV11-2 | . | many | TGTGCCAGCAGCTCATCGACTTGGCGTCATGATACGCAGTATTTT | CASSSSTWRHDTQYF
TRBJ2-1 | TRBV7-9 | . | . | TGTGCCAGCAGGGGCTACAATGAGCAGTTCTTC | CASRGYNEQFF
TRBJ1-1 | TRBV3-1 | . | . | TGTGCCAGCAGGTATCAGGGTAGCACTGAAGCTTTCTTT | CASRYQGSTEAFF
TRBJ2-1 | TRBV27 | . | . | TGTGCCAGCAGTCCCTCACCCGGGGTACGGAATGAGCAGTTCTTC | CASSPSPGVRNEQFF
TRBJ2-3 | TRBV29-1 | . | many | TGCAGCGTTGTTGGTGGGGGCACAGATACGCAGTATTTT | CSVVGGGTDTQYF
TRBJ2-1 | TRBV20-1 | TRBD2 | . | TGCAGTGCTAGAGAGCTCCGAGCGGGACCATCCTACAATGAGCAGTTCTTC | CSARELRAGPSYNEQFF
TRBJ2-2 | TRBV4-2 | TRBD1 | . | TGTGCCAGCAGCCAAGACAGGGGGCCGAACACCGGGGAGCTGTTTTTT | CASSQDRGPNTGELFF
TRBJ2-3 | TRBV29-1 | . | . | TGCAGCGATGGGGGGGATACGCAGTATTTT | CSDGGDTQYF
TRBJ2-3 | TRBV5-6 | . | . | TGTGCCAGCAGCTTGTCCCTCGACGTCGTTCAGTATTTT | CASSLSLDVVQYF
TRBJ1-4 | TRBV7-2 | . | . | TGTGCCAGCAGCTTACGGTTTGCAGGGGTTGAAAAACTGTTTTTT | CASSLRFAGVEKLFF
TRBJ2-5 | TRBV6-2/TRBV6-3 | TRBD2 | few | TGTGCCAGCAGAACACGACTAGCGATATCCGAAGAGACCCAGTACTTC | CASRTRLAISEETQYF
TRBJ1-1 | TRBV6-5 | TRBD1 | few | TGTGCCAGCAGTCCGGACAGGGTGAAAGCTTTCTTT | CASSPDRVKAFF
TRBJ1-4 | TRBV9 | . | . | TGTGCCAGCAGCCCGACACCCCGGGGTGTAGACGAAAAACTGTTTTTT | CASSPTPRGVDEKLFF
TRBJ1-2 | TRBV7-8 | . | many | TGTGCCAGCAGCTTAGATCTGGCCACCCAAAGCTACACCTTC | CASSLDLATQSYTF
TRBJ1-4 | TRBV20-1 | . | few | TGCAGTGGGGTTGCAACTAATGAAAAACTGTTTTTT | CSGVATNEKLFF
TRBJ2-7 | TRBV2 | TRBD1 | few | TGTGCCAGCAGCGGGGACAGTAGGGGCGAGCAGTACTTC | CASSGDSRGEQYF